The sequence of this T cell receptor (beta chain) was determined in a study of beta chain features in type 1 diabetes. Overall study results and limits: Junctions at VDJ sites from type 1 diabetes patients had fewer insertions and more deletions. Small HLA sub-analyses could not settle whether HLA shapes TCRB rearrangement. For patients, the naive, central memory and Treg TCRB repertoires appeared more alike than for healthy donors. Sequencing of cDNA might inflate the share of cells that strongly express TCR.

cDNA synthesis used the whole RNA isolate, giving expressed TCRB sequences. Assay: immunoSEQ multiplex PCR; the TCRdb copy retains only in-frame clones and omits some. Altogether hundreds of thousands of clones are present, 9.6% being singletons, with the ten largest covering 0.03% to 0.035%. Comments on this clone: Its specificity is not known.

CDR3 length: 17 residues. Trimming pared 0 bases from V and 4 bases from J, leaving 15 bases between. Germline V gene data show CDR1 as MGHRA and CDR2 as YSYEKL. The sequenced sample consisted of naive CD4+ T cells from blood. This sequence was found in a young woman in good health. The chain has TRBV4-1 and TRBJ1-4; D gene uncertain. In nucleotides, the CDR3 is TGCGCCAGCAGCCAAGACTTTGGCGGTACTCATAATGAAAAACTGTTTTTT. Translation gives CASSQDFGGTHNEKLFF.